The rows below give T cell receptor beta chains drawn from one sample of a study of lymphopenia after photon versus proton radiotherapy. Data came from immunoSEQ multiplex PCR; TCRdb stores just in-frame clones and leaves some out. This sample carries fewer than 35,000 clones, about 88% of them seen once, and the ten largest clones take 6.5% to 8%. Material: peripheral blood, obtained from a patient treated with proton-based radiotherapy. These receptors came from a woman between 65 and 79 years old with pancreatic cancer. Some clones in this sample may be carry-over from other donors' samples. Both conserved end residues are part of each CDR3. A D gene is named only where the DNA matches it firmly. Clone size is shown for a subset of rows, as once, few, many or a class of expanded clone.

clone_size,v_call,d_call,j_call,cdr3_aa,cdr3_nt
once,TRBV12-5,TRBD2,TRBJ2-7,CASGPGGPYEQYF,TGTGCTAGTGGTCCGGGAGGGCCCTACGAGCAGTACTTC
once,TRBV5-4,TRBD2,TRBJ2-1,CASSQLGTINEQFF,TGTGCCAGCAGCCAGTTGGGGACTATCAATGAGCAGTTCTTC
-,TRBV6-6,-,TRBJ1-5,CASSSSGVGAGPQHF,TGTGCCAGCAGTTCCTCCGGGGTAGGGGCTGGACCCCAGCATTTT
-,TRBV6-1,-,TRBJ2-7,CASRGDGSSYEQYF,TGTGCCAGCAGGGGGGACGGGAGCTCCTACGAGCAGTACTTC
few,TRBV16,TRBD1,TRBJ1-5,CASSQVGTGVQPQHF,TGTGCCAGCAGCCAAGTGGGGACAGGGGTTCAGCCCCAGCATTTT
few,TRBV5-1,-,TRBJ2-3,CASSLWGSTDTQYF,TGCGCCAGCAGCTTGTGGGGCAGCACAGATACGCAGTATTTT
-,TRBV28,-,TRBJ1-2,CASSHNRFGYTF,TGTGCCAGCAGTCATAACAGGTTCGGCTACACCTTC
-,TRBV10-3,-,TRBJ2-7,CAISGGQTYEQYF,TGTGCCATCAGTGGAGGTCAGACCTACGAGCAGTACTTC
-,TRBV6-1,TRBD1,TRBJ1-2,CATRQGAGNYGYTF,TGTGCCACACGACAGGGGGCGGGCAACTATGGCTACACCTTC
-,TRBV4-1,-,TRBJ1-3,CASSQPRLISGNTIYF,TGCGCCAGCAGCCAACCACGACTGATCTCTGGAAACACCATATATTTT
-,TRBV19,-,TRBJ2-1,CASSMASKNDEQFF,TGTGCCAGTAGTATGGCGTCCAAGAACGATGAGCAGTTCTTC
few,TRBV27,TRBD2,TRBJ2-1,CASSSLAGVGNEQFF,TGTGCCAGCAGTTCACTAGCGGGAGTCGGCAATGAGCAGTTCTTC
-,TRBV7-9,-,TRBJ2-5,CAGGDPAPGTQYF,TGTGCCGGGGGTGACCCAGCGCCTGGGACCCAGTACTTC
-,TRBV27,-,TRBJ2-3,CASSFTGDTDTQYF,TGTGCCAGCAGTTTCACGGGGGACACAGATACGCAGTATTTT
-,TRBV11-2,-,TRBJ1-2,CASSLAGGYGYTF,TGTGCCAGCAGCTTAGCCGGGGGGTATGGCTACACCTTC
-,TRBV6-6,-,TRBJ2-7,CASSQGNSYEQYF,TGTGCCAGCAGCCAGGGGAACTCCTACGAGCAGTACTTC
-,TRBV30,-,TRBJ1-1,CAWNRGLNTEAFF,TGTGCCTGGAATAGGGGCTTGAACACTGAAGCTTTCTTT
-,TRBV6-1,-,TRBJ2-5,CASSGTGETQYF,TGTGCCAGCAGTGGGACTGGGGAGACCCAGTACTTC
-,TRBV4-2,-,TRBJ1-1,CASSQAQADSGNTEAFF,TGTGCCAGCAGCCAAGCGCAGGCAGACTCCGGAAACACTGAAGCTTTCTTT
-,TRBV7-9,TRBD2,TRBJ2-3,CASSLVSGSGTDTQYF,TGTGCCAGCAGCTTAGTTAGCGGGAGCGGCACAGATACGCAGTATTTT
-,TRBV29-1,TRBD1,TRBJ1-1,CSGDRGGLGFF,TGCAGCGGCGACAGGGGGGGATTAGGTTTCTTT
-,TRBV19,-,TRBJ1-2,CASRRPGTEGGGYTF,TGTGCCAGTAGGAGACCCGGGACGGAGGGAGGCGGCTACACCTTC
-,TRBV27,-,TRBJ2-2,CASSPQFPAGSPGELFF,TGTGCCAGCAGTCCTCAATTTCCTGCGGGGAGCCCCGGGGAGCTGTTTTTT
-,TRBV7-8,-,TRBJ1-1,CASSPGYGEDTEAFF,TGTGCCAGCAGCCCCGGGTACGGGGAGGACACTGAAGCTTTCTTT
-,TRBV21-1,-,TRBJ1-5,CASSRGDRAHQPQHF,TGTGCCAGCAGCAGAGGGGACAGGGCCCATCAGCCCCAGCATTTT
-,TRBV5-1,TRBD1,TRBJ1-3,CASSRTGESGNTIYF,TGCGCCAGCAGCCGAACAGGGGAATCTGGAAACACCATATATTTT
-,TRBV27,TRBD2,TRBJ2-7,CASSFSPGGLGEQYF,TGTGCCAGCAGTTTTTCCCCGGGAGGGCTCGGCGAGCAGTACTTC
once,TRBV19,-,TRBJ2-1,CASSIKRTHSYNEQFF,TGTGCCAGTAGTATTAAGAGGACACACTCCTACAATGAGCAGTTCTTC
-,TRBV7-2,-,TRBJ2-6,CASSFSGSGANVLTF,TGTGCCAGCAGCTTTTCGGGCTCTGGGGCCAACGTCCTGACTTTC
-,TRBV19,TRBD2,TRBJ2-7,CGGGGSYEQYF,TGTGGAGGAGGCGGGAGTTACGAGCAGTACTTC
-,TRBV29-1,-,TRBJ1-1,CSISQGSGTEAFF,TGCAGCATATCACAGGGTTCGGGCACTGAAGCTTTCTTT
-,TRBV18,-,TRBJ1-1,CASSPARDTEAFF,TGTGCCAGCTCACCCGCAAGGGACACTGAAGCTTTCTTT
-,TRBV7-9,-,TRBJ2-1,CASSPRDRRSLAENEQFF,TGTGCCAGCAGCCCCAGGGACAGAAGAAGTCTAGCGGAGAATGAGCAGTTCTTC
-,TRBV14,TRBD2,TRBJ2-3,CASSHTAGGSDTQYF,TGTGCCAGCAGCCATACAGCGGGAGGATCAGATACGCAGTATTTT
-,TRBV7-2,TRBD2,TRBJ2-2,CASSLLAGDAGELFF,TGTGCCAGCAGCTTACTCGCGGGAGATGCCGGGGAGCTGTTTTTT
-,TRBV4-1,-,TRBJ2-1,CASSQDLAGWYNEQFF,TGCGCCAGCAGCCAAGATTTGGCGGGATGGTACAATGAGCAGTTCTTC
-,TRBV9,TRBD2,TRBJ2-3,CASSPILAGITDTQYF,TGTGCCAGCAGCCCCATACTAGCGGGGATAACAGATACGCAGTATTTT
once,TRBV15,-,TRBJ2-6,CATRTGGTYSGANVLTF,TGTGCCACCAGGACCGGGGGAACTTACTCTGGGGCCAACGTCCTGACTTTC
-,TRBV28,-,TRBJ2-7,CASSAPGGVGHEQYF,TGTGCCAGCAGTGCCCCCGGGGGCGTGGGCCACGAGCAGTACTTC
-,TRBV7-9,-,TRBJ2-5,CASSLAAQATQYF,TGTGCCAGCAGCTTAGCGGCACAAGCGACCCAGTACTTC
-,TRBV19,-,TRBJ1-1,CASSIVPVGPTEAFF,TGTGCCAGTAGTATAGTCCCAGTGGGGCCCACTGAAGCTTTCTTT
-,TRBV7-9,TRBD1,TRBJ2-7,CASSSQGEYEQYF,TGTGCCAGCAGCTCCCAGGGGGAGTACGAGCAGTACTTC
-,TRBV30,TRBD1,TRBJ2-7,CAWSKTGVEQYF,TGTGCCTGGAGCAAGACAGGGGTCGAGCAGTACTTC
once,TRBV7-8,-,TRBJ2-7,CASSLTTGSSYEQYF,TGTGCCAGCAGCTTAACAACAGGGAGCTCCTACGAGCAGTACTTC
-,TRBV5-1,-,TRBJ2-3,CASRDRGSTDTQYF,TGCGCCAGCCGTGATCGAGGGAGCACAGATACGCAGTATTTT
-,TRBV2,TRBD2,TRBJ2-7,CASTSGGFYEQYF,TGTGCCAGCACCTCGGGAGGCTTCTACGAGCAGTACTTC
-,TRBV6-1,-,TRBJ1-6,CASLDPTGYNSPLHF,TGTGCCAGCCTCGACCCGACAGGATATAATTCACCCCTCCACTTT
-,TRBV6-5,-,TRBJ1-1,CASSYSNYMNTEAFF,TGTGCCAGCAGTTACTCTAATTACATGAACACTGAAGCTTTCTTT
-,TRBV11-3,-,TRBJ1-3,CASSLNSLENTIYF,TGTGCCAGCAGCTTGAACAGCCTTGAAAACACCATATATTTT
-,TRBV11-1,TRBD1,TRBJ2-1,CASSLQGAGEQFF,TGTGCCAGCAGCTTACAGGGGGCTGGTGAGCAGTTCTTC
-,TRBV2,-,TRBJ2-3,CASRQGFTDTQYF,TGTGCCAGCAGACAGGGCTTCACAGATACGCAGTATTTT
-,TRBV5-5,-,TRBJ2-1,CASSLGGGNYNEQFF,TGTGCCAGCAGCTTGGGTGGGGGAAACTACAATGAGCAGTTCTTC
once,TRBV30,-,TRBJ1-4,CAWSVPGSGLKEKLFF,TGTGCCTGGAGTGTACCTGGTTCCGGATTAAAAGAAAAACTGTTTTTT
-,TRBV9,-,TRBJ1-2,CASSSRREGGYTF,TGTGCCAGCAGCTCAAGAAGGGAGGGTGGCTACACCTTC
-,TRBV5-1,TRBD2,TRBJ2-1,CASSLNFLGGSVNEQFF,TGCGCCAGCAGCTTGAATTTCTTGGGCGGGAGCGTGAATGAGCAGTTCTTC
-,TRBV6-5,TRBD1,TRBJ1-1,CASSYRGRGTEAFF,TGTGCCAGCAGCTACAGGGGGCGCGGCACTGAAGCTTTCTTT
-,TRBV6-5,TRBD2,TRBJ2-7,CASRLTSSSYEQYF,TGTGCCAGCAGATTGACTAGCAGCTCCTACGAGCAGTACTTC
-,TRBV7-2,-,TRBJ2-7,CASSQRGGAAYEQYF,TGTGCCAGCAGCCAACGGGGCGGGGCGGCCTACGAGCAGTACTTC
-,TRBV11-3,TRBD2,TRBJ2-1,CASSLQGLAGRNEQFF,TGTGCCAGCAGCTTACAGGGACTAGCGGGAAGGAATGAGCAGTTCTTC
-,TRBV7-2,-,TRBJ2-6,CASSSLLRANVLTF,TGTGCCAGCAGCTCGTTGCTGCGGGCCAACGTCCTGACTTTC